The T cell receptor beta chain described here comes from a study of blood T cell repertoires in COVID-19. Study-wide context: Donors in the United States, Italy and Spain gave samples during acute or convalescent COVID-19. Nucleic acid was either cDNA or gDNA, and it came from T cells, B-cell-depleted T cells, or PBMCs.

The authors' processing: Reference gene primer amplification in the assay estimated nucleated cell counts. The data were produced by immunoSEQ multiplex PCR, yet TCRdb's version contains in-frame clones alone and is incomplete. V, J and clone size reflect that table, while D and trimming were determined from the DNA. The table has about 670,000 clones, about 90% seen once. This CDR3 region has 12 residues. Between the trimmed V and J ends, which lost 5 bases and 7 bases, there was a span of 9 bases. J is TRBJ2-1 and V is TRBV12-3 or TRBV12-4; D gene ambiguous. The TCR sequence derives from a woman younger than 35 with acute or convalescent COVID-19. Sequenced: peripheral blood. The CDR3 DNA is TGTGCCAGCAGTCTGGCGGTTAATGAGCAGTTCTTC. Amino acid sequence: CASSLAVNEQFF.